Below, one TCR beta chain is given with its context. Its antigen specificity is not known. This may be a read error: a much more frequent sequence differs by one nucleotide. Only healthy Caucasian donors were included. Three pairs of female monozygotic twins, all aged 18 to 29 years, were included in the twin cohort. Peripheral blood mononuclear cells were used as the source from which RNA for TCR libraries was isolated. The data are from a study of identical twins (dated by TCRdb to about 2016). Background on the whole study: The study deep-sequenced TCR alpha and beta repertoires from monozygotic twins, unrelated adults of various ages and cord blood to test whether fetal clonotypes persist. To rule out contamination, the twin experiments were replicated at different times with different library preparation protocols.

Overall results and qualifications from the work: The excess sharing between twins in beta out-of-frame sequences was weaker because fewer shared sequences reduced the signal-to-noise ratio. Compared with coincidental sharing between unrelated individuals, an excess of low generation-probability sequences was observed among out-of-frame TCR alpha sequences shared between twins. In monozygotic twins, recombination models systematically underestimated out-of-frame TCR alpha sharing, but the models matched the sharing seen between unrelated individuals. Zero-insertion analyses could be partly confounded by invariant T cells such as MAIT and iNKT, although diverse VJ usage argued against such confounding for most clonotypes. Conclusions relied on cross-sectional statistical analysis, since the same donors could not be followed over many years. Fewer insertions were carried by abundant cord blood beta clonotypes, a similar but weaker trend appeared in young adult naive repertoires, and no such trend appeared in memory repertoires.

CDR1 is given as SNHLY and CDR2 as FYNNEI, both from the germline V gene. Including the terminal cysteine and phenylalanine, the CDR3 comprises 13 residues. The read is trimmed to its CDR3 DNA, 39 bases read in frame from base 1. Library prep was done by 5' RACE. Reads for this sample came from an Illumina HiSeq 2000. Template switching added a universal primer binding site, and the final cDNA carried a unique molecular identifier that allowed TCR cDNA molecules to be counted accurately. First-strand cDNA for TCR alpha and beta chains was synthesized from specific primers in the conserved constant-segment region. Each cDNA library was double barcoded, with a SMART-Mk sample barcode plus Illumina barcodes, to control for contamination. Two successive PCR steps introduced TruSeq adapter sequences along with Illumina sample barcodes. The Illumina HiSeq platform was used with custom primers to sequence TCR alpha and beta cDNA libraries. The original methods were these. MiGEC was used to process raw reads and extract unique molecular identifiers, and MiXCR was used to find CDR3 positions. For each individual, recombination models were inferred using an EM algorithm with the repgenHMM and IGoR tools. Shared clonotypes were analyzed with the tcR package in R, and sharing was normalized by the product of cloneset sizes. Out-of-frame nonproductive sequences were analyzed to study raw recombination free of thymic and clonal selection effects. TCRdb reanalyzed the raw reads on its own, using fastp at Q25 for trimming and MiXCR for clone calling, and kept in-frame beta chains. Every distinct CDR3 protein forms one entry, paired with its most common genes and DNA. The V and J calls and clone size are TCRdb's, not the authors'. The sample table shows fewer than 800,000 distinct CDR3 sequences, and around 7.4% are seen once. In total, the top ten clones hold roughly 1.5% of the sample.

These data are also associated with another study on yellow fever vaccine responses in identical twins. Reported in the second study: According to the authors, the vaccine-induced T cell response in identical twins seemed to be partly convergent and partly specific to each individual. In the study, vaccine-responding T cell clones were precisely tracked in identical twins.

The sample comprised PBMCs. This receptor was obtained from a woman aged 18-35 years in good health. Recombination linked TRBV2 to TRBJ2-3; TRBD2 is possibly the D segment (6 matching bases). The CDR3 here reads CASTEGSTDTRYF. The sequenced DNA is TGTGCCAGCACGGAGGGAAGCACAGATACGCGGTATTTT. Here the CDR3 is joined to the reference TRBV2 and TRBJ2-3 genes, and the full variable domain is: EPEVTQTPSHQVTQMGQEVILRCVPISNHLYFYWYRQILGQKVEFLVSFYNNEISEKSEIFDDQFSVERPDGSNFTLKIRSTKLEDSAMYFCASTEGSTDTRYFGPGTRLTVL.